This T cell receptor (beta chain) comes out of a study of T cells in Graves' hyperthyroidism and ophthalmopathy. Amplified TCR beta CDR3 regions came from RNA transcripts. In the first-round RT-PCR of the TCR CDR3, the HTBI primer set was used. One entry per CDR3 protein, called by TCRdb with MiXCR from the multiplex PCR reads. Counted here are 500,000 to 600,000 distinct CDR3 sequences, approximately 20% occurring once; the ten biggest clones make up roughly 47%. In its sample, this clonotype was seen a few times. V lost 3 bases and J lost 6, with 7 bases in between. The CDR3 loop spans 12 amino acids. The germline V gene has CDR1 SEHNR and CDR2 FQNEAQ (reference sequence).

The sequenced sample was blood. This chain links TRBV7-9 with TRBJ2-3, with D perhaps TRBD2 (6 bases). The sequence was collected from a middle-aged man with Graves' ophthalmopathy. The CDR3 loop reads CASSFLADTQYF. The CDR3 region has the DNA TGTGCCAGCAGCTTTCTAGCGGATACGCAGTATTTT.